Sequencing of this T cell receptor (beta chain) was carried out in a study of T cell repertoires in cytomegalovirus infection. Background on the study: Alongside well-studied HLA-B-restricted CMV epitopes, recently identified HLA-C-restricted CMV epitopes were also used. Study-level findings and limits: The ex vivo response was dominated by HLA-C-restricted CMV-specific TCR beta clonotypes.

Trimming shortened V by 0 bases and J by 5 bases, and 7 bases separated the two germline ends. Germline assignment: CDR1 LNHNV and CDR2 YYDKDF (reference sequence). This CDR3 contains 13 residues. This clonotype was recorded only once. Its antigen remains unidentified. TCRdb redid the calling of the reads with MiXCR, one entry per CDR3 protein. The repertoire holds about 570,000 distinct CDR3 sequences, 40% seen once, with 48% in the top ten. The receptor was derived from a human donor in good health (CMV status not recorded). Some clones in this sample may be carry-over from other donors' samples. The starting material was cultured PBMCs, obtained from culture after CMV antigen stimulation. The gene calls are TRBV15 and TRBJ2-5; no firm D call. CDR3 sequence (DNA): TGTGCCACCAGCAGAGATCCGTGGGAGACCCAGTACTTC. This sequence encodes CATSRDPWETQYF.